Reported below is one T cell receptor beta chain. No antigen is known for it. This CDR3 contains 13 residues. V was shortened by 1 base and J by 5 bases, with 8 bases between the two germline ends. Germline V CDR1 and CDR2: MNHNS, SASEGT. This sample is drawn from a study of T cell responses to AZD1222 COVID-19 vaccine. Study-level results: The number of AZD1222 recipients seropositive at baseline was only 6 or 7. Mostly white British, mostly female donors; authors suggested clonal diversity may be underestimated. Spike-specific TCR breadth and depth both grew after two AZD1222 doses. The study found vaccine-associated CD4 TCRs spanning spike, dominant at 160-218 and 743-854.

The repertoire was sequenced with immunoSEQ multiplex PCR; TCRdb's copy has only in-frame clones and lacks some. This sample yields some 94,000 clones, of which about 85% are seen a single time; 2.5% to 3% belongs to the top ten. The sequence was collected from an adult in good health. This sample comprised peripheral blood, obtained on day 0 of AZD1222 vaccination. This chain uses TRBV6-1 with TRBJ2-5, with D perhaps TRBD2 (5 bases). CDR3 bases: TGTGCCAGCAGTGAAGGCCCGGGGGAGACCCAGTACTTC. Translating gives CASSEGPGETQYF.